These 32 T cell receptor beta chains were sequenced from one sample in a study of CD39 and CD103 CD8 tumor-infiltrating T cells. Libraries were prepared by immunoSEQ multiplex PCR; TCRdb keeps only in-frame clonotypes and omits some of them. The table has about 1,300 clones, about 80% seen once. Sequencing was performed on CD8+ T cells sorted from blood. Subset meaning: total memory CD8 T cells (CD45RA-CCR7+/-) from blood or uninvolved lymph node. These receptors all come from a human donor with head and neck squamous cell carcinoma.

A word on this clone: The conserved phenylalanine or tryptophan is not found at the CDR3 terminus, so this likely reflects a read error. Because the CDR3's place on the DNA is in doubt, the DNA is left out and the CDR3 is given as listed by TCRdb. Here the CDR3 reads CGITQSRANVLTL. V and J are TRBV8-2 and TRBJ2-6. TRBV8-2 corresponds to a pseudogene. Ends included, the CDR3 has 13 residues.

This sequence joins TRBV27 and TRBJ1-2; D is perhaps TRBD1 (5 bases). The germline gives CDR1 MNHEY, CDR2 SMNVEV (reference sequence). V was pared by 5 bases and J by 4 bases, with 11 bases between. The CDR3 totals 13 residues. In DNA, the CDR3 is TGTGCCAGCAGTCCGGGACGGCTCTATGGCTACACCTTC. Translated, it gives CASSPGRLYGYTF.

This chain uses TRBV4-3 with TRBJ2-1, with 12 bases matching TRBD2. V lost 4 bases to trimming and J lost 4 bases; unmatched junction nucleotides: 5. Looked up from germline, CDR1 is LGHNA and CDR2 is YSLEER. This CDR3 comprises 16 residues. The CDR3 coding sequence is TGCGCCAGCAGCCCCGGACTAGCGGGGATGTACAATGAGCAGTTCTTC. Its protein is CASSPGLAGMYNEQFF.

The genes are TRBV2 and TRBJ1-6; D gene uncertain. Germline CDR1 SNHLY, CDR2 FYNNEI. V lost 6 bases and J lost 0, with 15 bases in between. The CDR3 totals 17 residues. CDR3 in amino acids: CASSPSVGSSYNSPLHF. CDR3 coding DNA: TGTGCCAGCAGCCCCTCGGTAGGAAGCTCCTATAATTCACCCCTCCACTTT.

CDR3 in amino acids: CASRPGTGGHQPQHF. The CDR3 nucleotides are TGTGCCAGCAGGCCCGGGACAGGGGGCCATCAGCCCCAGCATTTT. The rearrangement uses TRBV27 and TRBJ1-5, with 12 bases lining up with TRBD1. Germline assignment: CDR1 MNHEY and CDR2 SMNVEV (reference sequence). CDR3 length equals 15 residues. V shed 6 bases and J 5 bases; nucleotides not matched to a gene: 5.

The gene calls are TRBV7-9 and TRBJ2-3, with TRBD2 matching 12 bases. The CDR3 contains 15 residues. With 4 bases clipped from V and 4 bases from J, the junction kept 3 bases outside the gene matches. CDR1 and CDR2 (germline): SEHNR, FQNEAQ (reference sequence). CDR3 nucleotides: TGTGCCAGCAGCTGGACTAGCGGGGCCGCAGATACGCAGTATTTT. This gives the protein CASSWTSGAADTQYF.

The genes are TRBV6-5 and TRBJ1-4; D call uncertain. The CDR3 covers 16 residues. Germline V gene lookup returns CDR1 MNHEY and CDR2 SVGAGI. V shed 0 bases and J shed 0 bases, with 8 bases lying between them. The CDR3 sequence is CASSYSRYTTNEKLFF. In DNA form, the CDR3 reads TGTGCCAGCAGTTACTCTCGATATACAACTAATGAAAAACTGTTTTTT.

This clone occurred once. V is TRBV5-4 and J is TRBJ2-7; no reliable D call. V lost 2 bases and J lost 1, with 10 bases in between. The CDR3 loop spans 14 amino acids. CDR1 is SGHNT and CDR2 is YYREEE in the germline V gene (reference sequence). The CDR3 DNA reads TGTGCCAGCAGCTTATTTGAGCAGTCCTACGAGCAGTACTTC. Translation: CASSLFEQSYEQYF.

A single count supports this clone. This chain joins TRBV7-9 and TRBJ1-2; possibly TRBD1 for D (5 bases). The germline CDR1 and CDR2 sequences are SEHNR and FQNEAQ (reference sequence). With 3 bases removed from V and 4 bases from J, the gap between germline ends came to 12 bases. This CDR3 comprises 14 residues. The CDR3 DNA sequence: TGTGCCAGCAGCTTCGCGGGGGAAGGCTATGGCTACACCTTC. Residues: CASSFAGEGYGYTF.

This clone was recorded only once. The J gene is TRBJ2-7, the V gene TRBV6-5, with TRBD2 matching over 7 bases. The CDR3 totals 15 residues. The trim removed 7 bases at V and 3 bases at J, leaving 12 bases unmatched. Germline values: CDR1 MNHEY, CDR2 SVGAGI. The CDR3 nucleotides read TGTGCCAGCACCCACGGACTAGGGAGCGGCTACGAGCAGTACTTC. This sequence encodes CASTHGLGSGYEQYF.

In DNA, the CDR3 is TGTGCCAGCAGCCCAATGGGGGGCAGTCTTAATGAAAAACTGTTTTTT. It codes for CASSPMGGSLNEKLFF. The chain recombines TRBV9 with TRBJ1-4; D is perhaps TRBD1 (6 bases). CDR3 length: 16 amino acids. Trimming left V 4 bases short and J 4 bases short, with 17 bases between. Germline assignment: CDR1 SGDLS and CDR2 YYNGEE.

J is TRBJ1-5 and V is TRBV7-9; 7 nucleotides match TRBD1. Germline loops: CDR1 SEHNR, CDR2 FQNEAQ (reference sequence). This CDR3 spans 17 amino acids. J was trimmed by 2 bases and V by 5 bases; bases with no gene match: 12. Here the CDR3 reads CASSGWTGPYGNQPQHF. DNA for the CDR3: TGTGCCAGCAGCGGGTGGACAGGACCATACGGCAATCAGCCCCAGCATTTT.

The rearrangement uses TRBV9 and TRBJ2-1; TRBD1 matches 9 bases. This CDR3 is built from 15 residues. The V gene end was trimmed by 3 bases and the J gene end by 9 bases; junction bases not matched to a gene: 10. Germline assignment: CDR1 SGDLS and CDR2 YYNGEE. The DNA of the CDR3 is TGTGCCAGCAGCGCCGCTTGGGGACAGGGAGCTGAGCAGTTCTTC. Protein product: CASSAAWGQGAEQFF.

The chain is built from TRBV18 and TRBJ1-4; tentative D call: TRBD1 (5 bases). The V gene lost 3 bases and the J gene lost 7 bases, with 12 bases spanning the gap. The CDR3 totals 14 residues. Germline V CDR1 and CDR2: KGHSH, LQKENI. This CDR3 is CASSPSWGVEKLFF. Written as DNA, the CDR3 is TGTGCCAGCTCACCCTCTTGGGGCGTTGAAAAACTGTTTTTT.

V and J are TRBV4-3 and TRBJ1-2; D is perhaps TRBD1 (5 bases). The CDR3 contains 16 residues. The germline V gene encodes CDR1 LGHNA and CDR2 YSLEER. Trimming stripped 0 bases from V and 3 bases from J, with 14 bases between. The CDR3 coding sequence is TGCGCCAGCAGCCAAGATTTCCCCCAGGGATACTATGGCTACACCTTC. It is translated as CASSQDFPQGYYGYTF.

This clone was counted once. This chain uses TRBV7-3 with TRBJ1-2; 8 bases align to TRBD1. The length of the CDR3 is 15 residues. The germline gives CDR1 SGHTA, CDR2 FQGTGA. Unmatched junction bases numbered 14, after V lost 6 bases and J lost 8 bases. The CDR3 DNA reads as TGTGCCAGCAGTCCAGGACAGGGCCTCCTAGAGGGCTACACCTTC. Translated, it gives CASSPGQGLLEGYTF.

The chain uses TRBV7-2 and TRBJ2-1; D unclear. The CDR3 contains 13 residues. Germline CDR1 is SGHTA and CDR2 is FQGNSA. Trimming took 1 base from V and 4 from J, leaving 5 bases between them. The CDR3 nucleotides are TGTGCCAGCAGCTTAGATCCATACAATGAGCAGTTCTTC. Translation gives CASSLDPYNEQFF.

The chain recombines TRBV11-3 with TRBJ1-1; the D gene is possibly TRBD1 (6 bases). Between the trimmed V and J ends, which lost 5 bases and 10 bases, there was a span of 11 bases. CDR1 is SGHNT and CDR2 is YENEEA in the germline V gene. The CDR3 is 11 residues long. CDR3 sequence: CASSQGGGAFF. The CDR3 DNA sequence: TGTGCCAGCAGCCAAGGGGGGGGAGCTTTCTTT.

V and J are TRBV5-4 and TRBJ2-5, with 8 bases that match TRBD1. Germline-derived CDR1 and CDR2 are SGHNT and YYREEE (reference sequence). CDR3 length: 15 residues. V gave up 3 bases and J gave up 2 bases; unmatched junction bases: 6. In DNA form, the CDR3 reads TGTGCCAGCAGCTCCCGGGGACAGGCACAAGAGACCCAGTACTTC. Translating gives CASSSRGQAQETQYF.

By share, this clone ranks as large (0.1 to 1%). The CDR3 DNA follows: TGTGCCAGCAGTGACGCGGGGACGGATTCACCCCTCCACTTT. It translates to CASSDAGTDSPLHF. This chain uses TRBV25-1 with TRBJ1-6; D might be TRBD1 (5 bases). The germline gives CDR1 MGHDK, CDR2 SYGVNS. V was pared by 3 bases and J by 8 bases, with 11 bases between. The CDR3 consists of 14 residues.

By share, this clone ranks as large. The chain is built from TRBV5-1 and TRBJ1-3; a weak D match, TRBD1 (6 bases). The CDR3 is 13 amino acids. Germline CDR1 SGHRS, CDR2 YFSETQ. The V end was cut by 5 bases, the J end by 2 bases, with 8 bases between. The CDR3 loop is CASRDSPGNTIYF. CDR3 nucleotides: TGCGCCAGCAGGGACAGCCCTGGAAACACCATATATTTT.

This rearrangement joins TRBV4-2 to TRBJ1-2; weak D call: TRBD1 (5 bases). Germline V gene data show CDR1 as LGHNA and CDR2 as YNFKEQ. The CDR3 has 15 residues. Between the trimmed V and J ends, which lost 3 bases and 4 bases, there was a span of 15 bases. This CDR3 reads CASSQGVQGGYGYTF. The CDR3 bases are TGTGCCAGCAGCCAGGGCGTCCAGGGAGGCTATGGCTACACCTTC.

This chain uses TRBV28 with TRBJ2-1; D is unclear. V was cut by 4 bases and J by 7 bases, with 8 bases left in between. The CDR3 extends over 12 amino acids. Germline V gene lookup returns CDR1 MDHEN and CDR2 SYDVKM. This CDR3 reads CASSYVGNEQFF. The CDR3, as DNA: TGTGCCAGCAGTTACGTCGGAAATGAGCAGTTCTTC.

For the CDR3, the DNA is TGTGCCAGCAGTTCCGGACAGGGAACCTACGAGCAGTACTTC. Translated, it gives CASSSGQGTYEQYF. The genes are TRBV27 and TRBJ2-7; the match to TRBD1 covers 8 bases. This CDR3 spans 14 amino acids. V was pared by 4 bases and J by 2 bases, with 4 bases of the junction left unmatched. Germline V gene lookup returns CDR1 MNHEY and CDR2 SMNVEV (reference sequence).

The CDR3 protein is CASSLLTGGTDTQYF. CDR3 DNA: TGTGCCAGCAGCTTACTAACAGGGGGCACAGATACGCAGTATTTT. The chain couples TRBV7-6 to TRBJ2-3; 7 bases map to TRBD1. The junction had 3 bases not matched to a gene; V was cut back by 2 bases and J by 1 base. This CDR3 is built from 15 residues. The germline gives CDR1 SGHVS, CDR2 FNYEAQ.

There are a few counts of this clone. The V call is TRBV30, the J call TRBJ1-1; a possible D gene is TRBD1 (5 bases). CDR1 is GTSNPN and CDR2 is SVGIG in the germline V gene (reference sequence). V lost 5 bases to trimming and J lost 1 base, with 11 bases between them. This CDR3 has 13 residues. This CDR3 is CAWDTGGNTEAFF. CDR3 nucleotide sequence: TGTGCCTGGGACACCGGGGGGAACACTGAAGCTTTCTTT.

The gene calls are TRBV7-2 and TRBJ1-5; the match to TRBD1 covers 7 bases. The V and J ends lost 0 bases and 0 bases, in that order; junction bases with no gene match: 5. The CDR3 covers 17 residues. Germline lookup yields CDR1 SGHTA and CDR2 FQGNSA. The chain's CDR3 is CASSLAGRGYSNQPQHF. The CDR3 DNA sequence: TGTGCCAGCAGCTTAGCGGGCAGGGGGTATAGCAATCAGCCCCAGCATTTT. The full variable domain, its missing parts supplied by reference TRBV7-2 and TRBJ1-5, is GAGVSQSPSNKVTEKGKDVELRCDPISGHTALYWYRQSLGQGLEFLIYFQGNSAPDKSGLPSDRFSAERTGGSVSTLTIQRTQQEDSAVYLCASSLAGRGYSNQPQHFGDGTRLSIL.

The rearrangement links TRBV7-6 to TRBJ2-5; TRBD1 might be the D (5 bases). Gene TRBJ2-7 matches the end of the DNA better, so the J call may be wrong. CDR1 and CDR2 (germline): SGHVS, FNYEAQ. This CDR3 has 16 amino acids. The CDR3 coding sequence is TGTGCCAGCAGCTTAGACCCCAACGGACAAACCTACGAGCAGTACTTC. This encodes CASSLDPNGQTYEQYF.

The V gene is TRBV6-8, the J gene TRBJ2-1; D gene ambiguous. V was pared by 2 bases and J by 7 bases, with 6 bases between. Germline values: CDR1 MNHGY, CDR2 SAAAGT. The length of the CDR3 is 12 residues. The CDR3 DNA is TGTGCCAGCAGTTACGTCGGAAATGAGCAGTTCTTC. It codes for CASSYVGNEQFF.

This chain uses TRBV27 with TRBJ1-5; D is unclear. The CDR3 has 16 amino acids. The germline CDR1 and CDR2 sequences are MNHEY and SMNVEV (reference sequence). V was cut by 4 bases and J by 0 bases, with 13 bases left in between. CDR3 in amino acids: CASSSRTDYSNQPQHF. The DNA for the CDR3 is TGTGCCAGCAGTTCCCGGACGGATTATAGCAATCAGCCCCAGCATTTT.

V and J are TRBV2 and TRBJ1-4, with 9 nucleotides matching TRBD1. The CDR3 covers 16 residues. Germline CDR1 SNHLY, CDR2 FYNNEI. V shed 5 bases, J shed 7 bases, and the junction held 11 bases outside the gene matches. In nucleotides, the CDR3 is TGTGCCAGCAGTTACTTCCCACAGGGGGCCGGTGAAAAACTGTTTTTT. Its protein product is CASSYFPQGAGEKLFF.

This chain connects TRBV28 to TRBJ2-5; the match to TRBD1 covers 7 bases. There are 14 residues in the CDR3. CDR1 is MDHEN and CDR2 is SYDVKM in the germline V gene. Trimming took 6 bases from V and 5 from J; bases not matched to a gene: 9. The CDR3 reads CASSPRQGWETQYF. The CDR3 nucleotides read TGTGCCAGCAGCCCTCGACAGGGTTGGGAGACCCAGTACTTC. The full variable domain, with the rest looked up from reference TRBV28 and TRBJ2-5, is DVKVTQSSRYLVKRTGEKVFLECVQDMDHENMFWYRQDPGLGLRLIYFSYDVKMKEKGDIPEGYSVSREKKERFSLILESASTNQTSMYLCASSPRQGWETQYFGPGTRLLVL.